This is a list of T cell receptor beta chains from one sample in a study of blood T cells in healthy people across ages. TCRdb ran MiXCR on the 5' RACE reads and lists one entry per CDR3 protein. Of about 730,000 distinct CDR3 sequences in the sample, more than 40% were seen once. Sequenced: blood. These receptors were taken from a woman aged 55-69 years in good health. Each CDR3 is given with its conserved first and last residue. A D gene is named only where the DNA matches it firmly. Where a row states a size, it is once, few, many or the class of an expanded clone; other rows omit it.

V gene	clone size	J gene	D gene	CDR3 protein	CDR3 DNA
TRBV21-1	NA	TRBJ1-5	NA	CASRPRGRDQPQHF	TGTGCCAGTAGGCCCCGGGGGAGAGATCAGCCCCAGCATTTT
TRBV28	many	TRBJ2-5	NA	CASSLEIETQYF	TGTGCCAGCAGTTTGGAGATCGAGACCCAGTACTTC
TRBV6-5	few	TRBJ2-7	NA	CASSYSSPLASGYEQYF	TGTGCCAGCAGTTACTCCTCCCCTCTAGCTTCAGGCTACGAGCAGTACTTC
TRBV20-1	NA	TRBJ1-4	NA	CSARDADGYEKLFF	TGCAGTGCTAGAGATGCGGACGGATATGAAAAACTGTTTTTT
TRBV24-1	NA	TRBJ2-5	TRBD1	CATSGSIWTGGSSETQYF	TGTGCCACCAGTGGGTCTATTTGGACAGGGGGCTCTAGTGAGACCCAGTACTTC
TRBV3-1	NA	TRBJ2-7	TRBD2	CASSPGTSGFYEQYF	TGTGCCAGCAGCCCCGGGACTAGCGGTTTCTACGAGCAGTACTTC
TRBV5-1	NA	TRBJ2-3	TRBD2	CASSLRTSGDDTQYF	TGCGCCAGCAGCCTACGGACTAGCGGGGATGATACGCAGTATTTT
TRBV2	NA	TRBJ2-7	TRBD2	CAALAHPAGGPRSYEQYF	TGTGCCGCCCTTGCTCACCCAGCGGGGGGGCCAAGATCCTACGAGCAGTACTTC
TRBV25-1	NA	TRBJ2-6	NA	CASSPAVHGANVLTF	TGTGCCAGCAGCCCCGCGGTGCACGGGGCCAACGTCCTGACTTTC
TRBV12-3/TRBV12-4	NA	TRBJ2-3	NA	CASSSSDGDTQYF	TGTGCCAGCAGTTCGAGCGACGGAGATACGCAGTATTTT
TRBV6-6	NA	TRBJ1-5	NA	CASWEAGTGSQPQHF	TGTGCCAGCTGGGAGGCAGGGACGGGGTCTCAGCCCCAGCATTTT
TRBV3-1	NA	TRBJ2-2	TRBD2	CASSQAGLAGSNTGELFF	TGTGCCAGCAGCCAAGCGGGACTAGCGGGGTCGAACACCGGGGAGCTGTTTTTT
TRBV28	NA	TRBJ1-4	NA	CASRSGPHEKLFF	TGTGCCAGCCGGTCCGGGCCCCATGAAAAACTGTTTTTT
TRBV5-1	NA	TRBJ2-3	NA	CASSFELVGDTQYF	TGCGCCAGCAGCTTTGAACTGGTGGGTGATACGCAGTATTTT
TRBV6-2/TRBV6-3	NA	TRBJ2-7	NA	CACRPIERLYEQYF	TGTGCCTGTCGTCCCATCGAGCGCCTCTACGAGCAGTACTTC
TRBV20-1	few	TRBJ2-7	TRBD1	CSALRDRGNEQYF	TGCAGTGCTTTAAGGGACAGGGGGAACGAGCAGTACTTC
TRBV12-3/TRBV12-4	NA	TRBJ2-1	TRBD2	CASSSHIAGGASYEQFF	TGTGCCAGCAGTTCCCATATAGCGGGAGGGGCTTCCTACGAGCAGTTCTTC
TRBV28	few	TRBJ2-7	NA	CASSFSTRQKYEQYF	TGTGCCAGCAGTTTCTCTACCCGACAGAAATACGAGCAGTACTTC
TRBV3-1	NA	TRBJ2-3	NA	CASSQGTQDTQYF	TGTGCCAGCAGCCAAGGCACACAAGATACGCAGTATTTT
TRBV12-3/TRBV12-4	few	TRBJ2-7	NA	CASSLGTERTKQYF	TGTGCCAGCAGTTTAGGGACAGAGCGGACCAAGCAGTACTTC
TRBV28	NA	TRBJ1-6	NA	CASSLKVGPNTSPLHF	TGTGCCAGCAGTTTAAAAGTCGGGCCCAATACCTCACCCCTCCACTTT
TRBV5-1	NA	TRBJ2-2	NA	CASSLDGAGTGELFF	TGCGCCAGCAGCTTGGACGGCGCGGGCACCGGGGAGCTGTTTTTT
TRBV7-2	many	TRBJ2-7	NA	CASSPTGGVYEQYF	TGTGCCAGCAGCCCGACAGGCGGCGTCTACGAGCAGTACTTC
TRBV20-1	NA	TRBJ2-1	TRBD1	CSGADRGSYNEQFF	TGCAGTGGGGCGGACAGGGGCTCCTACAATGAGCAGTTCTTC
TRBV6-2/TRBV6-3	NA	TRBJ2-3	NA	CANRGAGGTDTQYF	TGTGCCAACAGGGGAGCGGGGGGCACAGATACGCAGTATTTT
TRBV5-6	many	TRBJ1-2	TRBD1	CASSPDRAGYTF	TGTGCCAGCAGCCCGGACAGGGCTGGCTACACCTTC
TRBV27	NA	TRBJ2-7	TRBD2	CASSRGLVGGTYEQYF	TGTGCCAGCAGTAGGGGACTAGTGGGAGGGACCTACGAGCAGTACTTC
TRBV13	many	TRBJ2-6	NA	CASSLGRSSGANVLTF	TGTGCCAGCAGCCTTGGACGGAGCTCTGGGGCCAACGTCCTGACTTTC
TRBV12-3/TRBV12-4	many	TRBJ2-7	NA	CASSPDLGDQYF	TGTGCCAGCAGCCCCGACCTGGGGGACCAGTACTTC
TRBV6-5	NA	TRBJ2-7	TRBD1	CASSLSGTVYEQYF	TGTGCCAGCAGTTTATCCGGGACAGTCTACGAGCAGTACTTC
TRBV30	NA	TRBJ2-3	NA	CALPDTPSTDTQYF	TGTGCCCTACCCGACACGCCGAGCACAGATACGCAGTATTTT
TRBV11-1	NA	TRBJ2-1	NA	CASSPSPRDRQFF	TGTGCCAGCAGCCCTTCCCCCAGGGATAGGCAGTTCTTC
TRBV29-1	NA	TRBJ2-3	TRBD2	CSVGSSGASTDTQYF	TGCAGCGTTGGATCGAGCGGGGCAAGCACAGATACGCAGTATTTT
TRBV18	few	TRBJ1-4	NA	CASSPNYSGGTNEKLFF	TGTGCCAGCTCACCAAATTACAGTGGAGGAACTAATGAAAAACTGTTTTTT
TRBV14	NA	TRBJ2-4	NA	CASSLQGGSNIQYF	TGTGCCAGCAGCCTCCAGGGGGGATCTAACATTCAGTACTTC
TRBV4-3	many	TRBJ2-5	TRBD1	CASSLGTGRMETQYF	TGCGCCAGCAGCCTCGGGACAGGGAGAATGGAGACCCAGTACTTC
TRBV12-3/TRBV12-4	NA	TRBJ2-3	NA	CASSPTGGSGTQYF	TGTGCCAGCAGCCCTACCGGGGGCTCAGGTACGCAGTATTTT
TRBV7-2	NA	TRBJ2-7	NA	CASSLRRGLRSYEQYF	TGTGCCAGCAGCTTAAGGAGGGGGTTACGCTCCTACGAGCAGTACTTC
TRBV3-1	NA	TRBJ2-3	NA	CASSPPGGGGQYF	TGTGCCAGCAGCCCCCCAGGGGGGGGAGGGCAGTATTTT
TRBV5-1	many	TRBJ2-7	TRBD1	CASSLIPGQGLGEQYF	TGCGCCAGCAGCTTGATTCCGGGACAGGGATTGGGGGAGCAGTACTTC
TRBV3-1	NA	TRBJ2-1	NA	CASSQGSDPSSYNEQFF	TGTGCCAGCAGCCAAGGCTCCGACCCAAGCTCCTACAATGAGCAGTTCTTC
TRBV15	NA	TRBJ2-7	TRBD1	CATSPRQGANEQYF	TGTGCCACCAGCCCGCGACAGGGGGCTAATGAGCAGTACTTC